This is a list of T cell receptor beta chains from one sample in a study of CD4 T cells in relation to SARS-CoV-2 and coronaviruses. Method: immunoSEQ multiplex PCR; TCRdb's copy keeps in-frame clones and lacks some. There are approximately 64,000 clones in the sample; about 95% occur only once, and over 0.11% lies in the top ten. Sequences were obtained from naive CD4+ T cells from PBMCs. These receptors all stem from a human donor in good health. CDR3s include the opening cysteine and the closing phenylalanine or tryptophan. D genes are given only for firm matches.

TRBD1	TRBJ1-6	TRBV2	CASSITGTGVNSPLHF
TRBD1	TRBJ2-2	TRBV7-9	CASSKQGVTGELFF
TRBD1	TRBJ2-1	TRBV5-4	CASSPVDRGHEQFF
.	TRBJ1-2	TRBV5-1	CASSVRFDQSYGYTF
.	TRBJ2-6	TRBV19	CASSIEPPGSSGANVLTF
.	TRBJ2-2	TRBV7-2	CASSRVLGGITTGELFF
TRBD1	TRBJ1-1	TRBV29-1	CSVSDRDSFF
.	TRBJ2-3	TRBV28	CASSLSGLFTDTQYF
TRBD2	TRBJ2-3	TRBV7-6	CASSSPMTPGLASDTQYF
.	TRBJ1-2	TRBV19	CASSITHTKADGYTF
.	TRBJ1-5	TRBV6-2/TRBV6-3	CASSPTTGLSNQPQHF
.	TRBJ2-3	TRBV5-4	CASSLVGVSSDTQYF
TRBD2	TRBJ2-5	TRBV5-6	CASSSLGAGGSQETQYF
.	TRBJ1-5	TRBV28	CASSENNQPQHF
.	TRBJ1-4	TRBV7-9	CASSFGGTTRKTTNEKLFF
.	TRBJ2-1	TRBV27	CASSARTIFNEQFF
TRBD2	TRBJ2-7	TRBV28	CASSSGREIYEQYF
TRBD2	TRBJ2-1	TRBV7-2	CASSSPGLAGYEQFF
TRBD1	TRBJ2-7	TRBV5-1	CASSSDRGYEQYF
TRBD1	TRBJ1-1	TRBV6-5	CASTITGARTEAFF
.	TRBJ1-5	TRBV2	CASALESYSNQPQHF
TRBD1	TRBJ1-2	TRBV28	CASSLPDRGQGGYTF
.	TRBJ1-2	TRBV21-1	CASSIEGKGIFEANYGYTF
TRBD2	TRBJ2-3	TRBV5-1	CASSFMSSGTGDTQYF
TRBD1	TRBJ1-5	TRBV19	CASSIWDSNNQPQHF
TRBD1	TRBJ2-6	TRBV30	CAWTGQGAPGANVLTF
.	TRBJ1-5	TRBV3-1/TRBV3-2	CASSHAQGPQHF
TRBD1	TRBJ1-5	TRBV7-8	CASSKGGGEQPQHF
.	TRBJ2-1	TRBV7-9	CASSLGARDNEQFF
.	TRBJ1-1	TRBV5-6	CASSLLQQTNTEAFF
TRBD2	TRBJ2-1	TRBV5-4	CASSPGGTSGREQFF
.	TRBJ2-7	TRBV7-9	CASRAGTYEQYF
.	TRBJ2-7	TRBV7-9	CASSLLGVNYEQYF
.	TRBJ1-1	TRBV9	CASSVVGGWNTEAFF
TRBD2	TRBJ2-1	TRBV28	CASSKIRTSGVYNEQFF
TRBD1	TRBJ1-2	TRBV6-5	CASSYSGAGGSSGYTF
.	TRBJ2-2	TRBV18	CASSPNSGTGELFF
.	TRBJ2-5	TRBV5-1	CASSKAGPQETQYF
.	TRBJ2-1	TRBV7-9	CASSRHPTGNEQFF
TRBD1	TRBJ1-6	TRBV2	CASSRTGSNSPLHF
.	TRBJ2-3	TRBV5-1	CASSSNTRSDTQYF
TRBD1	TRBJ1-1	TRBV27	CASRKQGRATEAFF
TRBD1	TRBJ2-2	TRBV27	CASSFGGQGARGTGELFF
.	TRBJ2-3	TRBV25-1	CASSPALGTDTQYF
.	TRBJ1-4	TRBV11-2	CASSLDLVTNEKLFF
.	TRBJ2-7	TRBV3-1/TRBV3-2	CASSQASTSHYEQYF
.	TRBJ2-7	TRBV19	CASSIDRPGSREQYF
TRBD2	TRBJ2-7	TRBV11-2	CASSLVSAGWAPYEQYF
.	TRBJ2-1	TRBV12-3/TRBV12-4	CASRRDNNEQFF
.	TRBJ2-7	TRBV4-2	CASSQEARAVYYEQYF
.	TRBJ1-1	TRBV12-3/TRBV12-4	CASRIGQNTEAFF
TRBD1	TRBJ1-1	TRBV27	CASSLLGTGVWGGNTEAFF
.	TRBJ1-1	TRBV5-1	CASSLALPSGGAFF
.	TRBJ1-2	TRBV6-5	CASRPTGGYTF